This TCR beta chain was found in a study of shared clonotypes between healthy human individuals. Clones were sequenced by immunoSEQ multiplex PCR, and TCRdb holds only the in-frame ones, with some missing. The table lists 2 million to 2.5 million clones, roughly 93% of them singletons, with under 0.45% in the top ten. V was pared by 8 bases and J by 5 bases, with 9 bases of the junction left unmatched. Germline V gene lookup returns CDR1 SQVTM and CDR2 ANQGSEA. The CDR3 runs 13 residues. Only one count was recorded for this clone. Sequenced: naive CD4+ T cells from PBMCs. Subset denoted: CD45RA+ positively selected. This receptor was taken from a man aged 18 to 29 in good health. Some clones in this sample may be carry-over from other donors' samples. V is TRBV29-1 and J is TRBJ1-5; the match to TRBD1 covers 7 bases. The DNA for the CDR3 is TGCAGCATCGGGACAGAGGCAGATCAGCCCCAGCATTTT. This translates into CSIGTEADQPQHF.